This T cell receptor beta chain was sequenced during a study of OX40 agonist ivuxolimab in advanced cancers. Across the whole study: Patients were given ivuxolimab, an antibody that agonizes OX40 (CD134). Enrolled patients in dose escalation had cancers that were hepatocellular carcinoma, melanoma, renal cell or head and neck cancer.

Study results and limitations: Expanded clones were, on average, more numerous in CD8+ T cells than in CD4+. Both blood CD4+ and CD8+ T cells showed clonal growth by week 6 at 0.1 to 3.0 mg/kg.

A note on this clone: Its specificity is not known.

Generated by immunoSEQ multiplex PCR, the TCRdb table keeps only in-frame clones and is missing some. The data hold over 20,000 clones, with 84% observed a single time. J lost 3 bases, V lost 1 base, and 2 bases had no gene match. Germline V gene data show CDR1 as MNHNS and CDR2 as SASEGT. The CDR3 has 15 amino acids. The receptor was isolated from an adult with an advanced solid tumor such as melanoma, head and neck, liver or kidney cancer. V and J are TRBV6-1 and TRBJ2-7, with 11 bases aligning to TRBD2. The sample in question was CD4+ or CD8+ T cells sorted from blood, obtained in a trial of the OX40 agonist ivuxolimab. The CDR3 loop reads CASSEGGTSGYEQYF. The CDR3 bases are TGTGCCAGCAGTGAAGGGGGGACTAGCGGCTACGAGCAGTACTTC.